One sample yielded the 26 T cell receptor beta chains listed below, sequenced in a study of blood T cell repertoires in COVID-19. The protocol was immunoSEQ multiplex PCR, while the TCRdb copy is restricted to in-frame clones and leaves out a portion. The sample lists roughly 250,000 clones, approximately 90% seen once, with approximately 2.5% in the top ten. Sample: PBMCs or T cells enriched from blood (not recorded which). These TCRs come from a middle-aged woman with acute COVID-19.

The J gene is TRBJ1-1, the V gene TRBV5-1; D not resolved. Trimming took off 4 bases at V and 7 bases at J, with 17 bases between the two ends. There are 14 residues in the CDR3. In germline, CDR1 is SGHRS, CDR2 YFSETQ. CDR3 sequence reads: CASSAQTGMSEAFF. The CDR3 nucleotides are TGCGCCAGCAGCGCTCAGACTGGAATGAGTGAAGCTTTCTTT.

This chain connects TRBV7-2 to TRBJ1-1, with 7 nucleotides matching TRBD1. V lost 7 bases, J lost 4 bases, and 9 bases stayed unmatched. Per germline, CDR1 SGHTA and CDR2 FQGNSA. The CDR3 consists of 14 residues. The CDR3 reads CASKTEGGGTEAFF. DNA of the CDR3: TGTGCCAGCAAGACCGAAGGGGGCGGCACTGAAGCTTTCTTT.

The chain recombines TRBV18 with TRBJ2-3; TRBD1 agrees at 10 bases. V was pared by 3 bases and J by 8 bases, with 11 bases of the junction left unmatched. The germline CDR1 and CDR2 sequences are KGHSH and LQKENI. The CDR3 runs 16 residues. The CDR3: CASSPLRGTGEVTQYF. CDR3 nucleotides: TGTGCCAGCTCACCCCTACGTGGGACAGGGGAGGTTACGCAGTATTTT. The full variable domain, rest sourced from reference TRBV18 and TRBJ2-3, is NAGVMQNPRHLVRRRGQEARLRCSPMKGHSHVYWYRQLPEEGLKFMVYLQKENIIDESGMPKERFSAEFPKEGPSILRIQQVVRGDSAAYFCASSPLRGTGEVTQYFGPGTRLTVL.

This clone has a handful of counts. The rearrangement links TRBV18 to TRBJ2-7, with D tentatively TRBD1 (6 bases). Germline V gene sequence: CDR1 KGHSH, CDR2 LQKENI. The CDR3 contains 15 residues. V was cut by 1 base and J by 2 bases, with 12 bases left in between. CDR3 sequence reads: CASSPRRDTAYEQYF. CDR3 nucleotide sequence: TGTGCCAGCTCACCACGCCGGGACACCGCCTACGAGCAGTACTTC.

The chain is built from TRBV7-9 and TRBJ1-3, with D unresolved. This CDR3 is built from 15 residues. Germline V CDR1 and CDR2: SEHNR, FQNEAQ (reference sequence). Trimming cost V 5 bases and J 2 bases, with 13 bases left between them. CDR3 nucleotide sequence: TGTGCCAGCAGCCGGGAACTCCTCGCTGGAAACACCATATATTTT. Translation gives CASSRELLAGNTIYF.

J is TRBJ2-6 and V is TRBV11-2; TRBD2 might be the D (5 bases). Trimming pared 5 bases from V and 0 bases from J, leaving 11 bases between. Germline V gene data show CDR1 as SGHAT and CDR2 as FQNNGV. The CDR3 extends over 16 amino acids. The CDR3 DNA is TGTGCCAGCAGCAGAGAGGGCGGCTCTGGGGCCAACGTCCTGACTTTC. It yields the protein CASSREGGSGANVLTF. The entire variable domain, with the rest obtained from reference TRBV11-2 and TRBJ2-6, is as follows: EAGVAQSPRYKIIEKRQSVAFWCNPISGHATLYWYQQILGQGPKLLIQFQNNGVVDDSQLPKDRFSAERLKGVDSTLKIQPAKLEDSAVYLCASSREGGSGANVLTFGAGSRLTVL.

The rearrangement uses TRBV7-9 and TRBJ2-1, with a weak D call TRBD1 (5 bases). Germline CDR1 reads SEHNR; CDR2 reads FQNEAQ (reference sequence). Trimming removed 2 bases from V and 9 bases from J, with 8 bases in between. The CDR3 has 12 residues. CDR3 residues: CASSLQGPEQFF. CDR3 bases: TGTGCCAGCAGCTTACAGGGTCCTGAGCAGTTCTTC.

This chain joins TRBV4-2 and TRBJ1-6; 8 bases agree with TRBD1. Per germline, CDR1 LGHNA and CDR2 YNFKEQ. The CDR3 loop spans 16 amino acids. Unmatched junction bases numbered 14, after V lost 5 bases and J lost 11 bases. This CDR3 is CASSRLGQDAMAPLHF. For the CDR3, the DNA is TGTGCCAGCAGCAGGTTGGGACAGGACGCGATGGCACCCCTCCACTTT.

The rearrangement joins TRBV3-1 (or the pseudogene TRBV3-2) to TRBJ2-3; 9 bases align to TRBD2. J gave up 2 bases and V 4 bases, and 4 bases lay outside the gene matches. The CDR3 runs 15 residues. Germline V lookup: CDR1 LGHDT, CDR2 YNNKEL (reference sequence). As DNA, the CDR3 is TGTGCCAGCAGCCCGCGGGGGGGCCTCACAGATACGCAGTATTTT. Translation: CASSPRGGLTDTQYF.

The chain recombines TRBV7-8 with TRBJ2-7, with 10 bases aligning to TRBD2. This CDR3 is built from 17 residues. V shed 0 bases and J 2 bases; nucleotides not matched to a gene: 7. CDR1 SGHVS and CDR2 FQNEAQ come from the germline V gene. The CDR3 protein is CASSLAVLAGEAYEQYF. The CDR3 region has the DNA TGTGCCAGCAGCTTAGCGGTCCTAGCGGGGGAGGCCTACGAGCAGTACTTC. Combining the CDR3 with reference TRBV7-8 and TRBJ2-7 gives the whole variable domain GAGVSQSPRYKVAKRGQDVALRCDPISGHVSLFWYQQALGQGPEFLTYFQNEAQLDKSGLPSDRFFAERPEGSVSTLKIQRTQQEDSAVYLCASSLAVLAGEAYEQYFGPGTRLTVT.

The chain is built from TRBV19 and TRBJ1-3; TRBD1 might be the D (6 bases). The V gene's germline CDR1 is LNHDA and CDR2 SQIVND (reference sequence). V lost 6 bases and J lost 3, with 18 bases in between. This CDR3 has 16 residues. Here the CDR3 reads CASRPGSGASGNTIYF. In DNA form, the CDR3 reads TGTGCCAGTAGACCCGGATCAGGGGCAAGTGGAAACACCATATATTTT.

This chain uses TRBV3-1 (or the pseudogene TRBV3-2) with TRBJ1-2; 7 bases fit TRBD1. Germline CDR1 is LGHDT and CDR2 is YNNKEL (reference sequence). With V trimmed by 0 bases and J by 2 bases, 9 bases remained unmatched. This CDR3 has 17 amino acids. As DNA, the CDR3 is TGTGCCAGCAGCCAAGATAGTAGGGGGCATCGGAACTATGGCTACACCTTC. Its protein product is CASSQDSRGHRNYGYTF.

The chain is built from TRBV19 and TRBJ2-7, with 8 bases aligning to TRBD2. The CDR3 runs 15 residues. J gave up 0 bases and V 3 bases, and 4 bases lay outside the gene matches. CDR1 is LNHDA and CDR2 is SQIVND in the germline V gene (reference sequence). The CDR3 loop reads CASSILAGISYEQYF. CDR3 sequence (DNA): TGTGCCAGTAGTATTCTAGCGGGTATCTCCTACGAGCAGTACTTC.

The chain carries TRBV9 and TRBJ2-2; 11 bases match TRBD2. J lost 5 bases, V lost 0 bases, and 3 bases had no gene match. CDR3 length: 16 residues. Germline loops: CDR1 SGDLS, CDR2 YYNGEE. CDR3 sequence: CASSVGLAGRTGELFF. DNA of the CDR3: TGTGCCAGCAGCGTAGGACTAGCGGGGAGGACCGGGGAGCTGTTTTTT.

The V call is TRBV7-6, the J call TRBJ2-7, with 7 bases fitting TRBD1. V lost 1 base and J lost 10; bases outside the gene matches: 4. The germline V gene encodes CDR1 SGHVS and CDR2 FNYEAQ. CDR3 length equals 12 residues. This chain's CDR3 is CASSLDRGIQYF. CDR3 DNA sequence: TGTGCCAGCAGCTTAGACAGGGGAATACAGTACTTC.

The rearrangement uses TRBV5-1 and TRBJ2-2, with 9 bases that match TRBD1. The V gene's germline CDR1 is SGHRS and CDR2 YFSETQ. V lost 4 bases and J lost 4; bases outside the gene matches: 5. The CDR3 spans 15 residues. The CDR3 protein is CASSAQGAGTGELFF. The CDR3 DNA is TGCGCCAGCAGCGCACAGGGGGCGGGCACCGGGGAGCTGTTTTTT.

This rearrangement joins TRBV5-1 to TRBJ2-2; D is uncertain. This CDR3 is 14 amino acids long. Germline V gene lookup returns CDR1 SGHRS and CDR2 YFSETQ. V lost 0 bases and J 9 bases, leaving 12 bases between the germline ends. The CDR3 loop reads CASSLGQVGRELFF. CDR3 nucleotide sequence: TGCGCCAGCAGCTTGGGTCAGGTTGGCAGGGAGCTGTTTTTT. Together with reference TRBV5-1 and TRBJ2-2, the CDR3 gives the full variable domain: KAGVTQTPRYLIKTRGQQVTLSCSPISGHRSVSWYQQTPGQGLQFLFEYFSETQRNKGNFPGRFSGRQFSNSRSEMNVSTLELGDSALYLCASSLGQVGRELFFGEGSRLTVL.

The J gene is TRBJ2-2, the V gene TRBV5-1; the D gene is possibly TRBD2 (6 bases). V was pared by 0 bases and J by 0 bases, with 21 bases between. Germline assignment: CDR1 SGHRS and CDR2 YFSETQ. This CDR3 has 20 amino acids. DNA for the CDR3: TGCGCCAGCAGCTTGGGGCGGGGTCCGACAAAGAATTCGAACACCGGGGAGCTGTTTTTT. Its translation is CASSLGRGPTKNSNTGELFF.

V and J are TRBV27 and TRBJ2-5; 10 nucleotides match TRBD1. The junction had 13 bases not matched to a gene; V was cut back by 4 bases and J by 2 bases. The CDR3 extends over 18 amino acids. CDR1 is MNHEY, CDR2 SMNVEV, per germline (reference sequence). The CDR3 coding sequence is TGTGCCAGCAGTTCCCGGGACAGGGGCCGCAGGTCTCAAGAGACCCAGTACTTC. Residues: CASSSRDRGRRSQETQYF.

V is TRBV6-5 and J is TRBJ1-2; 7 bases agree with TRBD1. Germline loops: CDR1 MNHEY, CDR2 SVGAGI. This CDR3 is 14 amino acids long. Trimming took 6 bases from V and 6 from J; bases not matched to a gene: 10. CDR3 bases: TGTGCCAGCAGATCCCCTACAGGGGTCAATGGCTACACCTTC. It specifies CASRSPTGVNGYTF.

A few counts support this clone. This chain uses TRBV7-2 with TRBJ1-3; D gene ambiguous. Deletions cut 1 base from V and 1 base from J, with 8 bases between. This CDR3 has 15 amino acids. Germline-derived CDR1 and CDR2 are SGHTA and FQGNSA. This CDR3 reads CASSLVSQSGNTIYF. CDR3 sequence (DNA): TGTGCCAGCAGCTTAGTGTCACAGTCTGGAAACACCATATATTTT.

The J gene is TRBJ2-1, the V gene TRBV14, with TRBD1 identical over 8 bases. The CDR3 sequence is 14 residues long. Trimming cost V 6 bases and J 6 bases; bases outside gene matches: 7. From germline, CDR1 is SGHDN and CDR2 FVKESK. CDR3 region: CASSGQGGINEQFF. CDR3 coding DNA: TGTGCCAGCAGTGGACAGGGAGGTATCAATGAGCAGTTCTTC.

This chain connects TRBV24-1 to TRBJ2-1, with D perhaps TRBD2 (6 bases). Germline CDR1 is KGHDR and CDR2 is SFDVKD. V shed 3 bases and J shed 3 bases, with 17 bases lying between them. There are 17 residues in the CDR3. CDR3 in amino acids: CATSDGGTGAIYNEQFF. CDR3 DNA: TGTGCCACCAGTGATGGGGGGACGGGAGCTATCTACAATGAGCAGTTCTTC.

The V and J genes are TRBV28 and TRBJ1-3, with D possibly being TRBD1 (6 bases). Germline CDR1 MDHEN, CDR2 SYDVKM. CDR3 size: 18 residues. The germline V and J ends were trimmed by 1 base and 7 bases, with 23 bases remaining between them. The CDR3 sequence: CASSLLGQGTPSRNTIYF. DNA for the CDR3: TGTGCCAGCAGTTTATTAGGGCAGGGGACCCCCTCTCGGAACACCATATATTTT. The full variable domain, rest sourced from reference TRBV28 and TRBJ1-3, is DVKVTQSSRYLVKRTGEKVFLECVQDMDHENMFWYRQDPGLGLRLIYFSYDVKMKEKGDIPEGYSVSREKKERFSLILESASTNQTSMYLCASSLLGQGTPSRNTIYFGEGSWLTVV.

This clone was detected once. This chain connects TRBV24-1 to TRBJ2-3, with a possible D match to TRBD1 (6 bases). The CDR3 spans 17 residues. Germline V gene data show CDR1 as KGHDR and CDR2 as SFDVKD. Deletions cut 7 bases from V and 2 bases from J, with 21 bases between. CDR3: CATRGASERSNTDTQYF. CDR3 in DNA: TGTGCCACCAGGGGGGCCTCGGAGCGGAGTAACACAGATACGCAGTATTTT.

The chain couples TRBV19 to TRBJ2-1, with 7 bases that match TRBD2. Looked up from germline, CDR1 is LNHDA and CDR2 is SQIVND (reference sequence). Trimming removed 3 bases from V and 7 bases from J; junction bases left unmatched: 6. This CDR3 is built from 14 residues. CDR3 nucleotides: TGTGCCAGTAGTATTCGGAGCGGGATTAATGAGCAGTTCTTC. It is translated as CASSIRSGINEQFF.